The 5 T cell receptor beta chains below come from one sample, sequenced in a study of T-cell reconstitution after alpha-beta-depleted transplantation in children. A TCRbeta library incorporating unique molecular identifiers was prepared. From the PCR reads, TCRdb called clonotypes with MiXCR, one entry per CDR3 protein. The repertoire consists of roughly 590,000 distinct CDR3 sequences, with around 17% occurring once and the leading ten covering approximately 1%. This sample comprised PBMCs from the stem cell graft donor, obtained from the stem cell graft. Source of these receptors: a human donor who donated a stem cell graft to a child with acute myeloid leukemia.

This clonotype was recorded many times. This chain joins TRBV12-3 or TRBV12-4 and TRBJ1-5; D remains unclear. V lost 5 bases, J lost 4 bases, and 12 bases lay in between. CDR3 length: 14 amino acids. The CDR3 reads CASSPQAGNQPQHF. The CDR3 bases are TGTGCCAGCAGTCCTCAAGCGGGTAATCAGCCCCAGCATTTT.

This clonotype was seen a few times. The chain joins TRBV4-3 to TRBJ2-1, with D maybe TRBD1 (5 bases). The CDR3 contains 16 residues. V lost 0 bases to trimming and J lost 8 bases, with 17 bases between them. Germline CDR1 and CDR2: LGHNA and YSLEER. The CDR3 reads CASSQDAPTVLDEQFF. The CDR3 DNA sequence: TGCGCCAGCAGCCAAGATGCCCCGACAGTTTTGGATGAGCAGTTCTTC.

Of note for this clonotype: This sequence may be a read error, since a much larger clone differs from it by one base. This sequence joins TRBV12-3 or TRBV12-4 and TRBJ2-1; TRBD1 matches 9 bases. The V segment lost 6 bases and the J segment 14 bases; nucleotides outside the gene matches: 8. This CDR3 region has 12 residues. CDR3 in DNA: TGTGCCAGCAGCTATCCCTGGACAGGGGAGTTCTTC. Its translation: CASSYPWTGEFF.

V usage is TRBV11-1 and J usage is TRBJ2-2, with D possibly being TRBD1 or TRBD2 (5 bases each). V lost 5 bases to trimming and J lost 0 bases, with 22 bases between them. There are 19 residues in the CDR3. The germline CDR1 and CDR2 sequences are SGHAT and FQDESV (reference sequence). The DNA of the CDR3 is TGTGCCAGCAGCCCCGACTTCCCGGGGCCGATTTCGAACACCGGGGAGCTGTTTTTT. Residues: CASSPDFPGPISNTGELFF.

The V call is TRBV20-1, the J call TRBJ2-2; 8 nucleotides agree with TRBD2. J gave up 7 bases and V 2 bases, and 9 bases lay outside the gene matches. The germline V gene encodes CDR1 DFQATT and CDR2 SNEGSKA (reference sequence). CDR3 size: 15 residues. DNA of the CDR3: TGCAGTGCTAGATCGGGACTAGGGGGGGGCGGGGAGCTGTTTTTT. It yields the protein CSARSGLGGGGELFF.